This T cell receptor (beta chain) was retrieved from a study of Tregs in tolerant kidney transplant recipients (dated by TCRdb to about 2019). In the study overall: TCRbeta sequencing was used in the study to identify donor-specific regulatory T cells before combined kidney and bone marrow transplantation, and the identified cells were then tracked after transplant. Several methods of expanding Tregs specific for an allogeneic donor were compared by TCRbeta repertoire sequencing in a few healthy controls.

From the cysteine through the phenylalanine, the CDR3 covers 15 amino acids. Only CDR3 DNA is held: 45 bases, read in frame from base 1. Clipping removes 3 bases from V and 5 bases from J, with 7 as the unmatched junction base count. The germline V gene (reference sequence) sets CDR1 to SGHNT and CDR2 to YYREEE. Genomic DNA was extracted from sorted cells with the QIAGEN DNeasy Blood and Tissue Kit for TCRbeta CDR3 sequencing. High-throughput TCRbeta CDR3 sequencing, which included PCR amplification with bias correction and internal controls, was done commercially through immunoSEQ. As for the original processing: Unique productive TCRbeta sequences were defined by CDR3 nucleotide sequence where primers matched, otherwise by CDR3 amino acid sequence with Vbeta and Jbeta genes. Sorting error was corrected by removing sequences shared between sorted populations at a frequency ratio of 2:1 or less, and the remaining shared sequences were assigned to the higher population. A sequence counted as donor-reactive if, in CFSE-low cells, the sequence had a frequency of at least 0.01% and was expanded at least 5-fold compared with unstimulated cells. Repertoire divergence was quantified by Jensen-Shannon divergence calculated from the top 100 TCRbeta sequences ranked by frequency. For samples with multiple sequencing runs, sorting error was corrected in each run separately before the runs were combined. Drawn from immuneACCESS, this table holds only the in-frame rearrangements with V and J called that TCRdb kept. Clones are partly lost; checked studies trace under half to an unresolved V gene and leave the rest unexplained. V and J calls and clone size follow that table, whereas D and trimming were derived from the DNA. Recorded for this sample are about 240,000 clones; around 81% of them occurred a single time. The ten largest clones take up under 0.65% of the sample.

Results the study describes overall, beyond this receptor: Expanding Tregs with activated donor B cells appeared to identify the most biologically relevant and donor-specific TCRbeta repertoire. The study was constrained by small patient numbers, and validation of the findings is required in larger populations and under other immunosuppression protocols. Although technical replication error seemed to be minimal, the question of biological reproducibility was not addressed directly.

A note on this clone: Its antigen is currently not known. No per-base quality is available; no much larger clone lies one base away.

Unstimulated Tregs (CD4+CD25+CD127-), CD4+ non-Tregs (CD4+CD25-), CD4 and CD8 cells were FACS-sorted from thawed PBMCs. Blood from healthy controls was obtained either from healthy volunteers or as purchased buffy coats. Healthy control blood was processed by Ficoll density gradient to PBMCs and cryopreserved; patient PBMCs were collected before and after transplant. The source is a human donor in good health. The sample consisted of CD4+ T cells from blood. The sequence is built from TRBV5-4 and TRBJ1-4; 7 middle bases align to TRBD1. The CDR3 reads CASSSRTGVNEKLFF. The nucleotide sequence is given as TGTGCCAGCAGCTCTCGGACAGGAGTAAATGAAAAACTGTTTTTT.